This passage covers 18 T cell receptor beta chains from one sample sequenced in a study of blood T cell repertoires in COVID-19. The data were produced by immunoSEQ multiplex PCR, yet TCRdb's version contains in-frame clones alone and is incomplete. The sample records 49,000 or so clones, 80% to 90% being singletons. Sequences were obtained from peripheral blood. Receptors were obtained from a woman of 80 years or more with COVID-19, enrolled during active disease.

The V call is TRBV7-9, the J call TRBJ2-3, with 8 nucleotides matching TRBD2. V lost 1 base to trimming and J lost 4 bases; unmatched junction nucleotides: 4. Germline V gene data show CDR1 as SEHNR and CDR2 as FQNEAQ (reference sequence). The CDR3 has 15 amino acids. Written as DNA, the CDR3 is TGTGCCAGCAGCTTAGACGGACTAGCAGCAGATACGCAGTATTTT. Its translation: CASSLDGLAADTQYF.

The J gene is TRBJ2-1, the V gene TRBV27; 7 nucleotides match TRBD1. CDR3 size: 16 residues. Germline values: CDR1 MNHEY, CDR2 SMNVEV (reference sequence). V gave up 5 bases and J gave up 3 bases; unmatched junction bases: 10. The CDR3 region is CASSLDHRGNYNEQFF. CDR3 nucleotide sequence: TGTGCCAGCAGTCTAGACCACAGGGGTAACTACAATGAGCAGTTCTTC.

The chain couples TRBV5-1 to TRBJ1-1; 10 nucleotides line up with TRBD1. The junction had 11 bases not matched to a gene; V was cut back by 5 bases and J by 7 bases. Germline CDR1 and CDR2: SGHRS and YFSETQ. The CDR3 is made up of 15 amino acids. CDR3 DNA: TGCGCCAGCAGGGCCGGGACAGGGGCCGGGTTTGAAGCTTTCTTT. Translating it yields CASRAGTGAGFEAFF.

In its sample, this clone was seen a few times. The rearrangement joins TRBV6-1 to TRBJ2-1, with TRBD1 as a possible D gene (7 bases). Per the germline V gene, CDR1 is MNHNS and CDR2 is SASEGT. The CDR3 runs to 15 residues. V was pared by 1 base and J by 9 bases, with 16 bases between. CDR3 amino acids: CASSEGAEGAVEQFF. CDR3 DNA sequence: TGTGCCAGCAGTGAAGGGGCGGAGGGGGCGGTTGAGCAGTTCTTC.

The chain joins TRBV5-4 to TRBJ2-1; TRBD1 matches at 10 bases. V shed 4 bases, J shed 7 bases, and the junction held 2 bases outside the gene matches. The CDR3 is 13 amino acids. Germline loops: CDR1 SGHNT, CDR2 YYREEE (reference sequence). DNA of the CDR3: TGTGCCAGCAGCGCGGACAGGGGGAATGAGCAGTTCTTC. Its translation is CASSADRGNEQFF.

The rearrangement joins TRBV27 to TRBJ2-1, with 7 bases that match TRBD1. V trimming: 7 bases; J trimming: 4 bases; junction bases outside the gene matches: 4. The CDR3 has 13 amino acids. Germline assignment: CDR1 MNHEY and CDR2 SMNVEV (reference sequence). This chain's CDR3 is CASTKGAYNEQFF. CDR3 nucleotides: TGTGCCAGCACGAAGGGGGCGTACAATGAGCAGTTCTTC.

This clone was counted only a few times. The chain carries TRBV28 and TRBJ1-1; 9 nucleotides agree with TRBD1. CDR3 length: 14 amino acids. Germline values: CDR1 MDHEN, CDR2 SYDVKM. V was clipped by 2 bases and J by 4 bases; unmatched bases: 2. The CDR3 nucleotides read TGTGCCAGCAGTTTAGGGGGACAGGGCACTGAAGCTTTCTTT. It codes for CASSLGGQGTEAFF. Using reference TRBV28 and TRBJ1-1 for the parts outside the CDR3, the full variable domain is DVKVTQSSRYLVKRTGEKVFLECVQDMDHENMFWYRQDPGLGLRLIYFSYDVKMKEKGDIPEGYSVSREKKERFSLILESASTNQTSMYLCASSLGGQGTEAFFGQGTRLTVV.

This rearrangement joins TRBV5-1 to TRBJ1-3; 9 bases map to TRBD1. With V trimmed by 0 bases and J by 4 bases, 5 bases remained unmatched. Germline CDR1 SGHRS, CDR2 YFSETQ. The length of the CDR3 is 16 residues. CDR3 sequence (DNA): TGCGCCAGCAGCTTGGCTGGGACAGGGCGAGGAAACACCATATATTTT. This gives the protein CASSLAGTGRGNTIYF. The full variable domain, its missing parts supplied by reference TRBV5-1 and TRBJ1-3, is KAGVTQTPRYLIKTRGQQVTLSCSPISGHRSVSWYQQTPGQGLQFLFEYFSETQRNKGNFPGRFSGRQFSNSRSEMNVSTLELGDSALYLCASSLAGTGRGNTIYFGEGSWLTVV.

The genes are TRBV7-9 and TRBJ1-2, with D unclear. Trimming took 8 bases from V and 4 from J, leaving 17 bases between them. The length of the CDR3 is 14 residues. Germline CDR1 and CDR2: SEHNR and FQNEAQ (reference sequence). CDR3 sequence reads: CASSRPAGIYGYTF. The CDR3 coding sequence is TGTGCCAGCTCGAGACCCGCCGGGATCTATGGCTACACCTTC.

The chain links TRBV21-1 to TRBJ2-7; the table assigns TRBD2, which was not confirmed against the DNA. TRBV21-1 is assigned pseudogene status. The length of the CDR3 is 18 residues. CDR3 DNA: TGTGCCAGCAGCAAAGAGTGTGGAGCTCAGTCACATTCTTACGAGCAGTACTTC. Amino acid sequence: CASSKECGAQSHSYEQYF.

The chain has TRBV7-2 and TRBJ2-1; the match to TRBD2 covers 8 bases. There are 17 residues in the CDR3. Germline V gene sequence: CDR1 SGHTA, CDR2 FQGNSA. With 2 bases clipped from V and 3 bases from J, the junction kept 9 bases outside the gene matches. The CDR3 nucleotides read TGTGCCAGCAGCTTATTCCCCTTGAGCGGGAGCTACAATGAGCAGTTCTTC. This sequence encodes CASSLFPLSGSYNEQFF.

The chain employs TRBV25-1 and TRBJ2-7, with TRBD1 as a possible D gene (6 bases). CDR1 and CDR2 (germline): MGHDK, SYGVNS. The CDR3 extends over 12 amino acids. V lost 8 bases and J 3 bases, leaving 11 bases between the germline ends. The CDR3 region is CASGQGLYEQYF. The CDR3 DNA reads as TGTGCCAGCGGTCAGGGGCTCTACGAGCAGTACTTC.

This clone was seen only a few times. The chain couples TRBV2 to TRBJ1-2, with D possibly matching TRBD1 (6 bases). CDR1 SNHLY and CDR2 FYNNEI come from the germline V gene. Deletions cut 4 bases from V and 11 bases from J, with 17 bases between. The CDR3 is 13 amino acids. The CDR3 DNA sequence: TGTGCCAGCAGTGTCTCGGGGGGGCTCGAGTACACCTTC. This translates into CASSVSGGLEYTF. Full variable domain (rest looked up from reference TRBV2 and TRBJ1-2): EPEVTQTPSHQVTQMGQEVILRCVPISNHLYFYWYRQILGQKVEFLVSFYNNEISEKSEIFDDQFSVERPDGSNFTLKIRSTKLEDSAMYFCASSVSGGLEYTFGSGTRLTVV.

The chain couples TRBV5-6 to TRBJ2-1, with 9 positions matching TRBD1. CDR3 length equals 16 residues. CDR1 SGHDT and CDR2 YYEEEE come from the germline V gene. J gave up 1 base and V 2 bases, and 4 bases lay outside the gene matches. CDR3 DNA: TGTGCCAGCAGCTTCCCCGGGACAGGGTCCTACAATGAGCAGTTCTTC. Its protein is CASSFPGTGSYNEQFF.

The V call is TRBV3-1 (or the pseudogene TRBV3-2), the J call TRBJ2-2; 8 positions match TRBD2. Trimming removed 1 base from V and 5 bases from J; junction bases left unmatched: 9. The CDR3 has 17 amino acids. The germline V gene encodes CDR1 LGHDT and CDR2 YNNKEL (reference sequence). CDR3 in DNA: TGTGCCAGCAGCCAAGGTTTGAGCGGGAGACCGACCGGGGAGCTGTTTTTT. This encodes CASSQGLSGRPTGELFF.

The chain recombines TRBV18 with TRBJ2-1, with 12 bases that match TRBD2. Per the germline V gene, CDR1 is KGHSH and CDR2 is LQKENI. With V trimmed by 8 bases and J by 4 bases, 15 bases remained unmatched. The CDR3 consists of 18 residues. The CDR3 DNA reads TGTGCCAGCGCAGGACTAGCGGGAAAGGGTCGATTTTACAATGAGCAGTTCTTC. Translating it yields CASAGLAGKGRFYNEQFF.

This rearrangement joins TRBV3-1 (or the pseudogene TRBV3-2) to TRBJ1-2, with TRBD1 matching over 9 bases. The CDR3 totals 15 residues. V was clipped by 4 bases and J by 5 bases; unmatched bases: 8. Germline CDR1 and CDR2: LGHDT and YNNKEL (reference sequence). The chain's CDR3 is CASSLLDRGYYGYTF. The DNA of the CDR3 is TGTGCCAGCAGCCTCCTGGACAGGGGATATTATGGCTACACCTTC.

The V and J genes are TRBV3-1 (or the pseudogene TRBV3-2) and TRBJ2-7; a possible D gene is TRBD2 (5 bases). Germline V gene data show CDR1 as LGHDT and CDR2 as YNNKEL (reference sequence). Between the trimmed V and J ends, which lost 4 bases and 4 bases, there was a span of 11 bases. The CDR3 runs to 13 residues. CDR3 nucleotide sequence: TGTGCCAGCAGCCCCCGCGGGTTATACGAGCAGTACTTC. It yields the protein CASSPRGLYEQYF.